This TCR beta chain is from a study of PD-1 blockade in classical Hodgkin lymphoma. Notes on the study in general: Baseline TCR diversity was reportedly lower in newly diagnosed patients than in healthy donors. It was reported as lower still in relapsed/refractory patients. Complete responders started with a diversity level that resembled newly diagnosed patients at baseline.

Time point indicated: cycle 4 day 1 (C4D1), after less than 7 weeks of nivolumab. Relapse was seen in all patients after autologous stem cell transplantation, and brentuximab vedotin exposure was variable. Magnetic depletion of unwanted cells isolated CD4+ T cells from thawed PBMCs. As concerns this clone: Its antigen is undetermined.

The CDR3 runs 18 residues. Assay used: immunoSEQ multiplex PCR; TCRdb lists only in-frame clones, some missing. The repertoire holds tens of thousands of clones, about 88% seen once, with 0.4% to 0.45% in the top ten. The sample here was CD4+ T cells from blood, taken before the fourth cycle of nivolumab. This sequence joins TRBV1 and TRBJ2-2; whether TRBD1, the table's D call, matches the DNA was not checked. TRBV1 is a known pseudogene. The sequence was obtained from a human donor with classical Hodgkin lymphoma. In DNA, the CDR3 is TGCACCAGCAGCCAAGATCTGGGCCACCGACCGAACACCGGGGAGCTGTTTTTT. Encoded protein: CTSSQDLGHRPNTGELFF.